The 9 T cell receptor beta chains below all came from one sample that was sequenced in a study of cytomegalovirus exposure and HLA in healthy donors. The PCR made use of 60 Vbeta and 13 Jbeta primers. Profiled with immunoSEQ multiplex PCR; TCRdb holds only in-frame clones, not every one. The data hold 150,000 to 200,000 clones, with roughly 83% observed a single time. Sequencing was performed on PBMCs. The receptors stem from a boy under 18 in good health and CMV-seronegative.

CDR3: CASSLEVGGVKPQHF. CDR3 nucleotides: TGTGCCAGCAGCTTAGAAGTGGGGGGGGTCAAGCCCCAGCATTTT. The rearrangement uses TRBV7-6 and TRBJ1-5; D perhaps matches TRBD1 (5 bases). Trimming removed 1 base at V and 8 bases at J, with 15 bases between. The CDR3 is 15 amino acids. Germline V gives CDR1 SGHVS, CDR2 FNYEAQ.

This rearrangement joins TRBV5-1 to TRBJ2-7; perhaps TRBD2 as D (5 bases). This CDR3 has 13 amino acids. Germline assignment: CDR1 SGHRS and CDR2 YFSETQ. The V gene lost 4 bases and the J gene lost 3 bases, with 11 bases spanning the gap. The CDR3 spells CASSGGGVYEQYF. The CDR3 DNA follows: TGCGCCAGCAGCGGCGGAGGAGTCTACGAGCAGTACTTC.

This chain's CDR3 is CASSISSFWNQPQHF. CDR3 sequence (DNA): TGTGCCAGTAGTATCTCGAGTTTTTGGAATCAGCCCCAGCATTTT. The rearrangement links TRBV19 to TRBJ1-5; no clear D gene. The V gene's germline CDR1 is LNHDA and CDR2 SQIVND (reference sequence). Deletions cut 3 bases from V and 4 bases from J, with 13 bases between. This CDR3 comprises 15 residues. The whole variable domain, filled in from reference TRBV19 and TRBJ1-5, reads DGGITQSPKYLFRKEGQNVTLSCEQNLNHDAMYWYRQDPGQGLRLIYYSQIVNDFQKGDIAEGYSVSREKKESFPLTVTSAQKNPTAFYLCASSISSFWNQPQHFGDGTRLSIL.

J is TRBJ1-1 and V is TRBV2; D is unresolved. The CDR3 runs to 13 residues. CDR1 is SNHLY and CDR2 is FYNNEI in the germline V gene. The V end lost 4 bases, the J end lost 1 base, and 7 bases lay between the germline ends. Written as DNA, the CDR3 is TGTGCCAGCAGTGTCGGGTGGAACACTGAAGCTTTCTTT. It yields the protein CASSVGWNTEAFF.

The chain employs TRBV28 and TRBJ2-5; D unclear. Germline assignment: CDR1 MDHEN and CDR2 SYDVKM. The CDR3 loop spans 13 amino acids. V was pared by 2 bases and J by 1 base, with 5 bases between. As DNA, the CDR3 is TGTGCCAGCAGTTTAGAGTTCCAAGAGACCCAGTACTTC. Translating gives CASSLEFQETQYF. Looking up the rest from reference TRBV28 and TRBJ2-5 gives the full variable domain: DVKVTQSSRYLVKRTGEKVFLECVQDMDHENMFWYRQDPGLGLRLIYFSYDVKMKEKGDIPEGYSVSREKKERFSLILESASTNQTSMYLCASSLEFQETQYFGPGTRLLVL.

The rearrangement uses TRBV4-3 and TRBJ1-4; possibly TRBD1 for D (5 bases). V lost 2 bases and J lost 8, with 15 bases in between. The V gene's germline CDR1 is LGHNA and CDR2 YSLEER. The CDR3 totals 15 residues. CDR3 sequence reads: CASSQRDRGGEKLFF. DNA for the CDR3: TGCGCCAGCAGCCAAAGGGATAGGGGAGGCGAAAAACTGTTTTTT.

The DNA for the CDR3 is TGTGCCAGCACCCCCGGTCCCGCGACTGAAGCTTTCTTT. This codes for CASTPGPATEAFF. The chain recombines TRBV5-4 with TRBJ1-1, with no clear D. CDR1 and CDR2 from the germline V gene are SGHNT and YYREEE (reference sequence). This CDR3 contains 13 residues. The V gene lost 6 bases and the J gene lost 5 bases, with 14 bases spanning the gap. The variable domain in full, completed from reference TRBV5-4 and TRBJ1-1, reads ETGVTQSPTHLIKTRGQQVTLRCSSQSGHNTVSWYQQALGQGPQFIFQYYREEENGRGNFPPRFSGLQFPNYSSELNVNALELDDSALYLCASTPGPATEAFFGQGTRLTVV.

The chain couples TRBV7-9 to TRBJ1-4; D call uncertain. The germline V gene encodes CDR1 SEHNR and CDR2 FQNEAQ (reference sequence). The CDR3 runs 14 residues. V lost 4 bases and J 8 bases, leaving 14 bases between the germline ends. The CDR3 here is CASSYVAPGEKLFF. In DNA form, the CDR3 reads TGTGCCAGCAGCTACGTGGCCCCGGGAGAAAAACTGTTTTTT.

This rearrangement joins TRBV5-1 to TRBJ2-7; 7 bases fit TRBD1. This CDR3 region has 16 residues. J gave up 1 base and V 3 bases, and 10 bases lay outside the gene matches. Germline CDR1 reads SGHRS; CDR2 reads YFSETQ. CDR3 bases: TGCGCCAGCAGCTCTGCGTCCGGGACAGAATCCTACGAGCAGTACTTC. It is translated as CASSSASGTESYEQYF.